These 27 T cell receptor beta chains came from one sample sequenced in a study of T cell repertoires in cytomegalovirus infection (dated by TCRdb to the late 2010s). The treatment or condition tag for this specimen amounts to: in vitro stimulation with specific CMV peptide epitopes to enrich CMV-specific T cells. Sequencing used an Illumina HiSeq 1500. The raw public data were reprocessed by TCRdb itself: fastp quality trimming at Q25, MiXCR clonotype calling, in-frame beta chains only. Identical CDR3 protein sequences are pooled into one entry, listed with their most common genes and DNA. This sample is represented by around 570,000 distinct CDR3 sequences; under 45% of them were singletons. Of the sample, 48% is held by the ten largest clones. For these receptors, no antigen is known. This specimen was cultured PBMCs, taken from culture after CMV antigen stimulation. The source is a human donor in good health (CMV status not recorded). Some clones in this sample may be carry-over from other donors' samples.

This clonotype was observed a handful of times. The rearrangement links TRBV7-8 to TRBJ2-2; D is ambiguous. V was trimmed by 1 base and J by 7 bases, leaving 16 bases between them. Germline-derived CDR1 and CDR2 are SGHVS and FQNEAQ. The CDR3 has 16 amino acids. CDR3: CASSLEFWGADGELFF. The CDR3 coding sequence is TGTGCCAGCAGCTTAGAATTTTGGGGTGCGGACGGGGAGCTGTTTTTT.

This clonotype was found a few times. The chain uses TRBV10-2 and TRBJ1-1, with TRBD1 identical over 7 bases. Germline V gives CDR1 WSHSY, CDR2 SAAADI. Losses at the gene ends were 8 bases for V and 8 bases for J; bases not matched to a gene: 11. The CDR3 spans 13 residues. CDR3 coding DNA: TGCGCCAGCCGCGGACAGGAGGGGTTGGAAGCTTTCTTT. Translated: CASRGQEGLEAFF.

The rearrangement joins TRBV27 to TRBJ1-6; D is unresolved. Germline V gene data show CDR1 as MNHEY and CDR2 as SMNVEV (reference sequence). This CDR3 comprises 13 residues. V was cut by 4 bases and J by 3 bases, with 4 bases left in between. The CDR3 is CASSSYYNSPLHF. CDR3 coding DNA: TGTGCCAGCAGTTCGTACTATAATTCACCCCTCCACTTT.

The table lists this clonotype with many counts. This rearrangement joins TRBV7-2 to TRBJ2-2; 9 positions match TRBD2. Per germline, CDR1 SGHTA and CDR2 FQGNSA. J gave up 4 bases and V 4 bases, and 7 bases lay outside the gene matches. This CDR3 region has 16 residues. The CDR3 reads CASSSVSGSVTGELFF. CDR3 nucleotides: TGTGCCAGCAGCTCCGTTAGCGGGAGCGTCACCGGGGAGCTGTTTTTT.

This sequence joins TRBV7-9 and TRBJ2-7; TRBD1 is a possible D gene (6 bases). Germline V gene lookup returns CDR1 SEHNR and CDR2 FQNEAQ (reference sequence). The CDR3 runs 14 residues. V was shortened by 5 bases and J by 4 bases, with 15 bases between the two germline ends. CDR3: CASSADGQSYEQYF. CDR3 nucleotides: TGTGCCAGCAGCGCGGATGGACAGAGTTACGAGCAGTACTTC.

This sequence joins TRBV7-2 and TRBJ1-1, with 7 positions matching TRBD1. Germline CDR1 reads SGHTA; CDR2 reads FQGNSA. Trimming cost V 6 bases and J 5 bases; bases outside gene matches: 3. The CDR3 runs to 12 residues. The CDR3 loop reads CASRNRGTEAFF. In nucleotides, the CDR3 is TGTGCCAGCAGAAACAGGGGTACTGAAGCTTTCTTT.

The table lists this clonotype with many counts. The chain has TRBV7-2 and TRBJ1-4; 11 nucleotides agree with TRBD1. The CDR3 has 15 amino acids. The ends lost 3 bases at V and 7 bases at J; junction bases unmatched: 4. Germline values: CDR1 SGHTA, CDR2 FQGNSA. The CDR3 DNA sequence: TGTGCCAGCAGCTTCTCCGGGACAGGGGGTGAAAAACTGTTTTTT. Translated, it gives CASSFSGTGGEKLFF.

The chain recombines TRBV11-2 with TRBJ1-2, with D possibly TRBD1 on 5 matching bases. CDR3 length: 13 amino acids. Germline-derived CDR1 and CDR2 are SGHAT and FQNNGV. V lost 5 bases and J 4 bases, leaving 11 bases between the germline ends. CDR3 in DNA: TGTGCCAGCAGCCCCAGCGGGGCCTATGGCTACACCTTC. Translating gives CASSPSGAYGYTF.

The sample holds a few counts of this clonotype. This chain connects TRBV7-6 to TRBJ2-7; D possibly uses TRBD1 or TRBD2 (7 bases each). Germline V gene lookup returns CDR1 SGHVS and CDR2 FNYEAQ. CDR3 length: 16 amino acids. V was trimmed by 5 bases and J by 4 bases, leaving 21 bases between them. The CDR3, as DNA: TGTGCCAGCAGCCTGATAGGGGGCGGCGGGGGATACGAGCAGTACTTC. Its protein product is CASSLIGGGGGYEQYF.

The gene calls are TRBV28 and TRBJ2-4, with D possibly being TRBD2 (6 bases). Per germline, CDR1 MDHEN and CDR2 SYDVKM. V gave up 2 bases and J gave up 3 bases, with 17 bases separating them. The length of the CDR3 is 17 residues. CDR3 bases: TGTGCCAGCAGTTTACGAGGAGGGTTTCAAGGCAAAAACATTCAGTACTTC. Its protein product is CASSLRGGFQGKNIQYF. The full variable domain, rest sourced from reference TRBV28 and TRBJ2-4, is DVKVTQSSRYLVKRTGEKVFLECVQDMDHENMFWYRQDPGLGLRLIYFSYDVKMKEKGDIPEGYSVSREKKERFSLILESASTNQTSMYLCASSLRGGFQGKNIQYFGAGTRLSVL.

In this sample, this clonotype turned up many times. The rearrangement joins TRBV7-2 to TRBJ1-5; D possibly corresponds to TRBD1 (5 bases). The CDR3 totals 15 residues. The germline V gene encodes CDR1 SGHTA and CDR2 FQGNSA. V lost 5 bases and J 6 bases, leaving 17 bases between the germline ends. Here the CDR3 reads CASSQALGGGQPQHF. As DNA, the CDR3 is TGTGCCAGCAGCCAGGCGCTGGGGGGGGGTCAGCCCCAGCATTTT.

There are a few counts of this clonotype. The rearrangement joins TRBV7-9 to TRBJ2-5; D not resolved. Germline values: CDR1 SEHNR, CDR2 FQNEAQ (reference sequence). This CDR3 has 16 residues. V was shortened by 5 bases and J by 1 base, with 17 bases between the two germline ends. CDR3 nucleotides: TGTGCCAGCAGCCCCCGAGATGGTCCAGGCCAAGAGACCCAGTACTTC. Protein: CASSPRDGPGQETQYF.

This chain connects TRBV5-5 to TRBJ2-1; D remains ambiguous. This CDR3 contains 14 residues. With 1 base removed from V and 7 bases from J, the gap between germline ends came to 12 bases. Germline CDR1 and CDR2: SGHKS and YYEKEE (reference sequence). The DNA of the CDR3 is TGTGCCAGCAGCTTGTATTCTAGGAGAAATGAGCAGTTCTTC. It codes for CASSLYSRRNEQFF.

The chain carries TRBV7-4 and TRBJ2-7; D is tentatively TRBD1 or TRBD2 (5 bases each). The V end lost 5 bases, the J end lost 2 bases, and 16 bases lay between the germline ends. The CDR3 runs to 15 residues. Per the germline V gene, CDR1 is SGHVT and CDR2 is SQSDAQ. The DNA for the CDR3 is TGTGCCAGCAGCGTAAGCCTCGGGACCACCTACGAGCAGTACTTC. Its translation is CASSVSLGTTYEQYF.

This chain uses TRBV5-6 with TRBJ2-5; 7 nucleotides line up with TRBD1. There are 14 residues in the CDR3. From germline, CDR1 is SGHDT and CDR2 YYEEEE. J gave up 6 bases and V 4 bases, and 9 bases lay outside the gene matches. For the CDR3, the DNA is TGTGCCAGCAGCCGGGGACAGACAGCGAAGACCCAGTACTTC. Its translation is CASSRGQTAKTQYF.

The chain combines TRBV20-1 with TRBJ1-5; no reliable D call. The V end lost 1 base, the J end lost 6 bases, and 7 bases lay between the germline ends. The germline CDR1 and CDR2 sequences are DFQATT and SNEGSKA (reference sequence). CDR3 size: 12 residues. The CDR3 here is CSARGGGQPQHF. The CDR3 DNA follows: TGCAGTGCTAGAGGGGGTGGTCAGCCCCAGCATTTT.

A few counts support this clonotype. V and J are TRBV12-3 or TRBV12-4 and TRBJ1-5; the D gene is possibly TRBD1 (6 bases). The V end lost 4 bases, the J end lost 3 bases, and 13 bases lay between the germline ends. This CDR3 contains 15 residues. The CDR3 is CASSSIQGPNQPQHF. In DNA form, the CDR3 reads TGTGCCAGCAGTTCAATACAGGGCCCCAATCAGCCCCAGCATTTT.

This clonotype was counted a single time. The chain recombines TRBV10-3 with TRBJ1-2, with D unclear. Germline lookup yields CDR1 ENHRY and CDR2 SYGVKD. The CDR3 spans 14 residues. Trimming left V 5 bases short and J 3 bases short, with 13 bases between. The CDR3 spells CAISPPLRDYGYTF. CDR3 sequence (DNA): TGTGCCATCAGTCCGCCCCTTCGGGACTATGGCTACACCTTC.

This clonotype was recorded once. This chain connects TRBV4-1 to TRBJ2-1; D tentatively reads TRBD1 or TRBD2 (5 bases each). The V end was cut by 0 bases, the J end by 8 bases, with 14 bases between. Germline V gene sequence: CDR1 MGHRA, CDR2 YSYEKL. The CDR3 runs to 15 residues. CDR3 loop: CASSQDPRRGDEQFF. The CDR3 bases are TGCGCCAGCAGCCAAGACCCTCGGAGAGGGGATGAGCAGTTCTTC.

The V and J genes are TRBV6-1 and TRBJ2-7, with unresolved D. The CDR3 length is 9 residues. V dropped 8 bases and J dropped 4 bases, with 3 bases sitting between them. From germline, CDR1 is MNHNS and CDR2 SASEGT. The CDR3 region is CASGYEQYF. The DNA of the CDR3 is TGTGCCAGCGGATACGAGCAGTACTTC.

This clonotype has just a few counts. The chain recombines TRBV7-2 with TRBJ1-5; TRBD1 might be the D (5 bases). The CDR3 extends over 13 amino acids. Germline V gives CDR1 SGHTA, CDR2 FQGNSA. Trimming left V 5 bases short and J 7 bases short, with 12 bases between. CDR3 sequence: CASSAAWGQPQHF. Written as DNA, the CDR3 is TGTGCCAGCAGCGCAGCCTGGGGGCAGCCCCAGCATTTT. The whole variable domain, filled in from reference TRBV7-2 and TRBJ1-5, reads GAGVSQSPSNKVTEKGKDVELRCDPISGHTALYWYRQSLGQGLEFLIYFQGNSAPDKSGLPSDRFSAERTGGSVSTLTIQRTQQEDSAVYLCASSAAWGQPQHFGDGTRLSIL.

The chain joins TRBV11-2 to TRBJ2-1; D remains unclear. Germline values: CDR1 SGHAT, CDR2 FQNNGV. Trimming took off 1 base at V and 8 bases at J, with 15 bases between the two ends. The CDR3 sequence is 15 residues long. CDR3 coding DNA: TGTGCCAGCAGCTTAGTATCTTGGTCCTCGGATGAGCAGTTCTTC. It translates to CASSLVSWSSDEQFF. Full variable domain (outside the CDR3, taken from reference TRBV11-2 and TRBJ2-1): EAGVAQSPRYKIIEKRQSVAFWCNPISGHATLYWYQQILGQGPKLLIQFQNNGVVDDSQLPKDRFSAERLKGVDSTLKIQPAKLEDSAVYLCASSLVSWSSDEQFFGPGTRLTVL.

The rearrangement uses TRBV11-2 and TRBJ2-1; 9 bases map to TRBD2. Germline CDR1 SGHAT, CDR2 FQNNGV. The trim removed 6 bases at V and 10 bases at J, leaving 19 bases unmatched. This CDR3 spans 17 amino acids. CDR3 in amino acids: CASRPIPTSGGPPEQFF. The CDR3 coding sequence is TGTGCCAGCAGACCTATCCCGACTAGCGGTGGACCCCCCGAGCAGTTCTTC. The full variable domain, in which reference TRBV11-2 and TRBJ2-1 provide the parts outside the CDR3, is EAGVAQSPRYKIIEKRQSVAFWCNPISGHATLYWYQQILGQGPKLLIQFQNNGVVDDSQLPKDRFSAERLKGVDSTLKIQPAKLEDSAVYLCASRPIPTSGGPPEQFFGPGTRLTVL.

A few counts support this clonotype. The J gene is TRBJ1-5, the V gene TRBV18; D perhaps matches TRBD1 (5 bases). The CDR3 is made up of 16 amino acids. Trimming removed 0 bases from V and 9 bases from J, with 18 bases in between. In germline, CDR1 is KGHSH, CDR2 LQKENI. The CDR3 protein is CASSPPGPRASRPQHF. The DNA for the CDR3 is TGTGCCAGCTCACCACCGGGGCCCCGAGCGTCCCGGCCCCAGCATTTT.

This rearrangement joins TRBV11-2 to TRBJ2-2, with TRBD2 matching 7 bases. J was trimmed by 15 bases and V by 5 bases; bases with no gene match: 6. This CDR3 is built from 11 residues. Germline lookup yields CDR1 SGHAT and CDR2 FQNNGV. CDR3 sequence: CASSETGRLFF. CDR3 DNA sequence: TGTGCCAGCAGCGAAACCGGGAGGTTGTTTTTT.

This clonotype was counted only a few times. V gene TRBV6-1 combines with J gene TRBJ2-3; D might be TRBD2 (6 bases). V gave up 2 bases and J gave up 8 bases, with 11 bases separating them. The germline V gene has CDR1 MNHNS and CDR2 SASEGT. CDR3 size: 13 residues. CDR3 coding DNA: TGTGCCAGCAGTGAATCCTCGCGGGGTACGCAGTATTTT. Residues: CASSESSRGTQYF.

The V gene is TRBV2, the J gene TRBJ2-2; no reliable D call. The CDR3 length is 15 residues. Between the trimmed V and J ends, which lost 4 bases and 4 bases, there was a span of 13 bases. Germline values: CDR1 SNHLY, CDR2 FYNNEI. CDR3 in DNA: TGTGCCAGCAGTGCCCGAAGGGCCACCACCGGGGAGCTGTTTTTT. This gives the protein CASSARRATTGELFF.